This T cell receptor (beta chain) was captured in a study of persistence of HIV-infected CD4 T cells. Whole-study results and caveats: Degenerate expanded CDR3beta sequences were enriched among CMV- and Gag-responding cells.

About this clone itself: Its antigen is as yet unknown.

This was the immunoSEQ version 4 assay in survey mode. Generated by immunoSEQ multiplex PCR, the TCRdb table keeps only in-frame clones and is missing some. The sample includes 25,000 to 40,000 clones, roughly four fifths seen only once; the top ten take 15% to 20%. The stimulus was an HIV-1 Gag 15-mer peptide pool, roughly 1 ug/peptide/mL. CD40L/CD69 double-negative CD45RO-high memory CD4+ T cells were collected. CD4+ T cell counts exceeded 400 cells/uL; CMV serology was positive. Before stimulation, PBMCs underwent CD8+ T cell depletion. This CDR3 region has 14 residues. V gave up 3 bases and J gave up 7 bases, with 13 bases separating them. Germline V lookup: CDR1 SGHDT, CDR2 YYEEEE.

This sequence was found in an adult woman with HIV who was CMV-seropositive. The material sequenced was CD4+ T cells sorted from PBMCs after 18-hour stimulation, taken from a patient who received antiretroviral therapy. V usage is TRBV5-6 and J usage is TRBJ1-4; D is perhaps TRBD1 (5 bases). CDR3 coding DNA: TGTGCCAGCAGCTCCGGGGGTGAATCTGAAAAACTGTTTTTT. This gives the protein CASSSGGESEKLFF.